A single sample gave rise to the 9 T cell receptor beta chains below, sequenced in a study of blood T cells in healthy people across ages. Next came a second PCR, run for about 6 to 11 cycles, which used a sample-barcoded 5' primer along with a J-beta primer mix. One entry per CDR3 protein, called by TCRdb with MiXCR from the 5' RACE reads. The table includes hundreds of thousands of distinct CDR3 sequences, roughly 60% detected once. Sequencing was done on a sample of blood. The receptors derive from a man aged 25-40 years in good health.

V usage is TRBV6-5 and J usage is TRBJ2-5; perhaps TRBD1 as D (6 bases). Germline-derived CDR1 and CDR2 are MNHEY and SVGAGI. The CDR3 loop spans 15 amino acids. The V end was cut by 5 bases, the J end by 4 bases, with 17 bases between. Here the CDR3 DNA reads TGTGCCAGCAGTCAAACCCCGACAGGTTCAGAGACCCAGTACTTC. Its protein product is CASSQTPTGSETQYF.

This clonotype was counted between two and nine times. The rearrangement joins TRBV27 to TRBJ1-2, with D unclear. Germline V lookup: CDR1 MNHEY, CDR2 SMNVEV (reference sequence). The CDR3 covers 13 residues. Trimming stripped 2 bases from V and 8 bases from J, with 12 bases between. The CDR3 nucleotides read TGTGCCAGCAGTTTAGAAGGTCAGGAGGGCTACACCTTC. It specifies CASSLEGQEGYTF.

This clonotype was counted between two and nine times. The chain couples TRBV7-2 to TRBJ2-1, with a tentative D call TRBD1 (9 bases). Germline assignment: CDR1 SGHTA and CDR2 FQGNSA. This CDR3 region has 19 residues. V lost 2 bases and J 4 bases, leaving 24 bases between the germline ends. For the CDR3, the DNA is TGTGCCAGCAGCTTAAGGAGACAGGGGGTAGCGGGGATTTACAATGAGCAGTTCTTC. It encodes CASSLRRQGVAGIYNEQFF.

The V and J genes are TRBV5-6 and TRBJ2-1; 12 bases map to TRBD2. The CDR3 consists of 17 residues. Germline trimming cut 4 bases from V and 8 bases from J; bases unmatched to any gene: 13. Per germline, CDR1 SGHDT and CDR2 YYEEEE. The CDR3 protein is CASSPDLAGGPQDEQFF. DNA of the CDR3: TGTGCCAGCAGCCCAGACCTAGCGGGAGGGCCCCAGGATGAGCAGTTCTTC.

The rearrangement joins TRBV9 to TRBJ2-5, with a tentative D call TRBD2 (5 bases). The CDR3 sequence is 15 residues long. V was clipped by 0 bases and J by 5 bases, with 14 bases between them. Germline CDR1 and CDR2: SGDLS and YYNGEE. CDR3 in DNA: TGTGCCAGCAGCGTAGGAGAAGTGGAGGCGGAGACCCAGTACTTC. Its translation: CASSVGEVEAETQYF.

This chain joins TRBV5-1 and TRBJ1-1; weak D call: TRBD1 (5 bases). Germline-derived CDR1 and CDR2 are SGHRS and YFSETQ. Trimming stripped 7 bases from V and 3 bases from J, with 13 bases between. CDR3 length: 13 amino acids. The CDR3 sequence is CASGLPGYTEAFF. The CDR3 DNA follows: TGCGCCAGCGGACTCCCAGGGTACACTGAAGCTTTCTTT.

V gene TRBV2 combines with J gene TRBJ2-7, with no clear D. V dropped 3 bases and J dropped 7 bases, with 7 bases sitting between them. Germline assignment: CDR1 SNHLY and CDR2 FYNNEI. This CDR3 spans 11 amino acids. CDR3 protein: CASSDLGEQYF. CDR3 coding DNA: TGTGCCAGCAGTGACCTAGGGGAGCAGTACTTC. The entire variable domain, with the rest obtained from reference TRBV2 and TRBJ2-7, is as follows: EPEVTQTPSHQVTQMGQEVILRCVPISNHLYFYWYRQILGQKVEFLVSFYNNEISEKSEIFDDQFSVERPDGSNFTLKIRSTKLEDSAMYFCASSDLGEQYFGPGTRLTVT.

This sequence joins TRBV5-1 and TRBJ2-3, with TRBD2 identical over 9 bases. The ends lost 2 bases at V and 5 bases at J; junction bases unmatched: 12. This CDR3 region has 17 residues. Per the germline V gene, CDR1 is SGHRS and CDR2 is YFSETQ. The CDR3 DNA follows: TGCGCCAGCAGCTTCCCGGTTTCAAGCGGGAGGCTAGATACGCAGTATTTT. Encoded protein: CASSFPVSSGRLDTQYF. Using reference TRBV5-1 and TRBJ2-3 for the parts outside the CDR3, the full variable domain is KAGVTQTPRYLIKTRGQQVTLSCSPISGHRSVSWYQQTPGQGLQFLFEYFSETQRNKGNFPGRFSGRQFSNSRSEMNVSTLELGDSALYLCASSFPVSSGRLDTQYFGPGTRLTVL.

The chain couples TRBV11-1 to TRBJ2-7; no firm D call. The germline CDR1 and CDR2 sequences are SGHAT and FQDESV (reference sequence). V dropped 0 bases and J dropped 3 bases, with 9 bases sitting between them. The CDR3 length is 14 residues. The CDR3 region is CASSLALVGYEQYF. The CDR3 nucleotides are TGTGCCAGCAGCTTAGCGCTTGTGGGCTACGAGCAGTACTTC.